This T cell receptor (beta chain) was captured by sequencing in a study of blood T cell repertoires in COVID-19. Across the study: From T cells, B-cell-depleted T cells, or PBMCs came the material, which was cDNA or gDNA.

V was clipped by 1 base and J by 4 bases; unmatched bases: 8. The CDR3 length is 16 residues. The germline V gene has CDR1 SEHNR and CDR2 FQNEAQ (reference sequence). Profiling relied on immunoSEQ multiplex PCR, and the TCRdb table lists in-frame clones only, not all of them. The table has 170,000 or so clones, 88% seen once. This clone showed up just a few times. Two negative PCRs, clearance, or symptom resolution characterized the recovered Cohort 3 donors. The TCR originated in a woman between 18 and 30 years old who had recovered from COVID-19. This chain links TRBV7-9 with TRBJ2-7; TRBD1 matches at 9 bases. Sequenced input: PBMCs or T cells enriched from blood (not recorded which). CDR3 residues: CASSLGGTGPGYEQYF. DNA for the CDR3: TGTGCCAGCAGCTTAGGGGGGACAGGGCCGGGGTACGAGCAGTACTTC. Filled out from reference TRBV7-9 and TRBJ2-7, the complete variable domain reads DTGVSQNPRHKITKRGQNVTFRCDPISEHNRLYWYRQTLGQGPEFLTYFQNEAQLEKSRLLSDRFSAERPKGSFSTLEIQRTEQGDSAMYLCASSLGGTGPGYEQYFGPGTRLTVT.